Below, 7 T cell receptor beta chains from the same sample are listed, as sequenced in a study of breast tumors, draining lymph nodes, adjacent tissues. TCRdb fed the multiplex PCR reads into MiXCR, producing one record per CDR3 protein. The table has 250,000 or so distinct CDR3 sequences, roughly 31% seen once. Samples came from axillary lymph nodes draining the breast cancer. The sequenced sample consisted of axillary lymph node tissue. These receptors originate from a female donor with breast cancer. Some clones in this sample may be carry-over from other donors' samples.

For this clonotype: Since a much larger clone is just one base distant, this may be a read error. V usage is TRBV12-3 or TRBV12-4 and J usage is TRBJ2-3; D is perhaps TRBD1 or TRBD2 (5 bases each). Trimming pared 6 bases from V and 7 bases from J, leaving 23 bases between. The CDR3 consists of 16 residues. The DNA of the CDR3 is TGTGCCAGCAGGAACTCCGGGACGTCCCTCTCGAATACGCAGTATTTT. This encodes CASRNSGTSLSNTQYF.

Many counts were recorded for this clonotype. The genes are TRBV29-1 and TRBJ2-3, with 14 bases that match TRBD2. The V gene's germline CDR1 is SQVTM and CDR2 ANQGSEA. V was pared by 6 bases and J by 4 bases, with 3 bases of the junction left unmatched. The CDR3 extends over 14 amino acids. CDR3: CSVGTSGGADTQYF. The CDR3 DNA sequence: TGCAGCGTCGGGACTAGCGGGGGCGCAGATACGCAGTATTTT.

This clonotype was recorded many times. This sequence joins TRBV5-1 and TRBJ2-5; 11 nucleotides agree with TRBD2. J lost 5 bases, V lost 0 bases, and 3 bases had no gene match. The germline CDR1 and CDR2 sequences are SGHRS and YFSETQ. This CDR3 is built from 15 residues. The CDR3 loop reads CASSLDSGRGETQYF. Here the CDR3 DNA reads TGCGCCAGCAGCTTGGATAGCGGGAGGGGTGAGACCCAGTACTTC.

The table lists this clonotype with many counts. This sequence joins TRBV6-5 and TRBJ1-4; tentative D call: TRBD1 (6 bases). Germline V gene data show CDR1 as MNHEY and CDR2 as SVGAGI. The CDR3 sequence is 12 residues long. Trimming took 7 bases from V and 6 from J, leaving 9 bases between them. The CDR3 nucleotides are TGTGCCAGCAAAAGGGGGGATGAAAAACTGTTTTTT. It yields the protein CASKRGDEKLFF.

In DNA form, the CDR3 reads TGCAGTGCTAGAGATAGCGAAGAGACCCAGTACTTC. This translates into CSARDSEETQYF. This chain links TRBV20-1 with TRBJ2-5; a possible D gene is TRBD2 (5 bases). The CDR3 length is 12 residues. Trimming took 0 bases from V and 3 from J, leaving 5 bases between them. Germline-derived CDR1 and CDR2 are DFQATT and SNEGSKA (reference sequence).

The gene calls are TRBV27 and TRBJ2-5, with D possibly being TRBD1 (6 bases). V was pared by 2 bases and J by 3 bases, with 19 bases between. Germline assignment: CDR1 MNHEY and CDR2 SMNVEV (reference sequence). This CDR3 is built from 17 residues. CDR3 loop: CASSLGDNTPIEETQYF. As DNA, the CDR3 is TGTGCCAGCAGTTTAGGGGACAACACACCGATCGAAGAGACCCAGTACTTC.

As concerns this clonotype: A much larger clone sits a single nucleotide away, making a read error possible. The conserved closing phenylalanine or tryptophan is absent in this CDR3, likely reflecting a read error. V is TRBV11-2 and J is TRBJ2-5; D remains ambiguous. Germline V gene sequence: CDR1 SGHAT, CDR2 FQNNGV. V was shortened by 0 bases and J by 3 bases, with 8 bases between the two germline ends. The CDR3 runs to 14 residues. The CDR3 reads CASSLERGEETQYL. For the CDR3, the DNA is TGTGCCAGCAGCTTAGAACGCGGAGAAGAGACCCAGTACCTC.